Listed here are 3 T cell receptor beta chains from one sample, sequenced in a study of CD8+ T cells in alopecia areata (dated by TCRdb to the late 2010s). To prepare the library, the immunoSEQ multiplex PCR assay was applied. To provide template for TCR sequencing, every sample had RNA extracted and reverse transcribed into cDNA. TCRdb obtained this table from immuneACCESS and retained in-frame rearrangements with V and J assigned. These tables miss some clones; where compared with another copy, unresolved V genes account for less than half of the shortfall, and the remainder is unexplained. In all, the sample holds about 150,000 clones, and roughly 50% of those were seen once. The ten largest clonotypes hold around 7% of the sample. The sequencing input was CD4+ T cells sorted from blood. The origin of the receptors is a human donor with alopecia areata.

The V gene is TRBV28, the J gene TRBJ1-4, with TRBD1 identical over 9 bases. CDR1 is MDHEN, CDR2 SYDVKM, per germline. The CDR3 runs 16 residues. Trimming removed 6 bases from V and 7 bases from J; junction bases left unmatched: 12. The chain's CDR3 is CASRLRTGARSEKLFF. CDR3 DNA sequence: TGTGCCAGCAGACTCCGGACAGGGGCGCGGTCTGAAAAACTGTTTTTT.

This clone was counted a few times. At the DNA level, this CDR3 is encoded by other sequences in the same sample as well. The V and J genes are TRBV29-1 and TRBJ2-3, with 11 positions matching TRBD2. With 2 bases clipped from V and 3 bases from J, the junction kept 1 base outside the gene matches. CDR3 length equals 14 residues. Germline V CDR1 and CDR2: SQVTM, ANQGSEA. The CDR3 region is CSVETSGSTDTQYF. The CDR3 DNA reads TGCAGCGTTGAAACTAGCGGGAGTACAGATACGCAGTATTTT.

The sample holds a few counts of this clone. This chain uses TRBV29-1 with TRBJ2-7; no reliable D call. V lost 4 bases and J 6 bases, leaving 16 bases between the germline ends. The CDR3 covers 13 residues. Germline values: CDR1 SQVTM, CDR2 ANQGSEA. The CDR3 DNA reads TGCAGCGTTGGTCCGGAAAGGGCTTCCGAGCAGTACTTC. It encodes CSVGPERASEQYF.